These 16 T cell receptor beta chains were sequenced from one sample in a study of blood T cell repertoires in COVID-19. Clones were sequenced by immunoSEQ multiplex PCR, and TCRdb holds only the in-frame ones, with some missing. The sample records roughly 49,000 clones, about 86% being singletons. Sequences were obtained from peripheral blood. The receptors here all came from a woman of 80 years or more with acute or convalescent COVID-19.

The rearrangement uses TRBV2 and TRBJ1-5; TRBD1 might be the D (6 bases). The germline gives CDR1 SNHLY, CDR2 FYNNEI. The V gene lost 2 bases and the J gene lost 3 bases, with 8 bases spanning the gap. CDR3 length equals 14 residues. DNA of the CDR3: TGTGCCAGCAGTGAACAGGGGCTCAATCAGCCCCAGCATTTT. Its translation: CASSEQGLNQPQHF.

This chain joins TRBV25-1 and TRBJ1-6; the D gene is possibly TRBD1 (6 bases). The germline gives CDR1 MGHDK, CDR2 SYGVNS. CDR3 length: 13 amino acids. Trimming shortened V by 10 bases and J by 4 bases, and 11 bases separated the two germline ends. The chain's CDR3 is CATEGGYNSPLHF. Here the CDR3 DNA reads TGTGCCACTGAGGGGGGGTATAATTCACCCCTCCACTTT.

This rearrangement joins TRBV19 to TRBJ1-4; D unresolved. The germline V gene encodes CDR1 LNHDA and CDR2 SQIVND (reference sequence). The CDR3 extends over 12 amino acids. Between the trimmed V and J ends, which lost 4 bases and 16 bases, there was a span of 16 bases. The CDR3 here is CASSTSPGYAFF. The DNA of the CDR3 is TGTGCCAGTAGTACTTCCCCGGGGTACGCGTTTTTT.

The chain links TRBV5-1 to TRBJ2-5; D perhaps matches TRBD1 (7 bases). CDR1 is SGHRS, CDR2 YFSETQ, per germline. Trimming left V 1 base short and J 1 base short, with 14 bases between. The length of the CDR3 is 16 residues. CDR3 DNA: TGCGCCAGCAGCTTGTTAGTCAGGGGGGCCCAAGAGACCCAGTACTTC. Translating gives CASSLLVRGAQETQYF.

The chain carries TRBV5-1 and TRBJ1-2, with unresolved D. The V gene's germline CDR1 is SGHRS and CDR2 YFSETQ. The germline V and J ends were trimmed by 0 bases and 1 base, with 7 bases remaining between them. The CDR3 contains 14 residues. The CDR3 region is CASSLDQDNYGYTF. The CDR3 bases are TGCGCCAGCAGCTTGGACCAGGATAACTATGGCTACACCTTC.

V usage is TRBV7-9 and J usage is TRBJ1-2; 9 nucleotides align to TRBD1. Trimming removed 7 bases from V and 6 bases from J; junction bases left unmatched: 6. Germline V lookup: CDR1 SEHNR, CDR2 FQNEAQ (reference sequence). The CDR3 has 13 residues. CDR3 loop: CASTLRDRDGYTF. The CDR3, as DNA: TGTGCCAGCACCCTCCGGGACAGGGATGGCTACACCTTC.

This clone was seen more than once but under ten times. The V gene is TRBV5-4, the J gene TRBJ1-1; TRBD1 matches 7 bases. The CDR3 covers 14 residues. From germline, CDR1 is SGHNT and CDR2 YYREEE (reference sequence). V lost 5 bases, J lost 5 bases, and 9 bases stayed unmatched. CDR3 in amino acids: CASSRDSVMTEAFF. CDR3 DNA sequence: TGTGCCAGCAGTCGGGACAGTGTCATGACTGAAGCTTTCTTT.

This clone was seen only once. The rearrangement joins TRBV24-1 to TRBJ1-5; tentative D call: TRBD1 (6 bases). Germline assignment: CDR1 KGHDR and CDR2 SFDVKD. The CDR3 has 16 amino acids. V lost 2 bases, J lost 7 bases, and 17 bases lay in between. The DNA of the CDR3 is TGTGCCACCAGTGATTCCGGGACACGAATTCGGCAGCCCCAGCATTTT. This encodes CATSDSGTRIRQPQHF.

The rearrangement joins TRBV2 to TRBJ2-5, with D possibly matching TRBD1 (5 bases). This CDR3 has 16 amino acids. Trimming cost V 4 bases and J 4 bases, with 19 bases left between them. The V gene's germline CDR1 is SNHLY and CDR2 FYNNEI. The CDR3 sequence is CASSGKAGSVGETQYF. The CDR3 coding sequence is TGTGCCAGCAGTGGGAAGGCAGGGTCAGTAGGAGAGACCCAGTACTTC.

In DNA form, the CDR3 reads TGTGCCATCCGAAAGACAGTAGACTCCTACGAGCAGTACTTC. This codes for CAIRKTVDSYEQYF. V and J are TRBV10-3 and TRBJ2-7; D may be TRBD1 (5 bases). The CDR3 covers 14 residues. Germline CDR1 and CDR2: ENHRY and SYGVKD. Trimming took off 8 bases at V and 0 bases at J, with 14 bases between the two ends.

This chain connects TRBV21-1 to TRBJ2-2; the DNA was not used to check the table's D call, TRBD2. TRBV21-1 is assigned pseudogene status. The CDR3 sequence is 16 residues long. For the CDR3, the DNA is TGTGCCAGCAGCAAAGATAGCGGGGCCAACACCGGGGAGCTGTTTTTT. Its translation is CASSKDSGANTGELFF.

In this sample, this clone turned up a few times. The gene calls are TRBV11-3 and TRBJ2-1; 15 positions agree with TRBD2. Germline V gene lookup returns CDR1 SGHNT and CDR2 YENEEA. The CDR3 sequence is 16 residues long. The V and J ends lost 1 base and 12 bases, in that order; junction bases with no gene match: 7. Here the CDR3 DNA reads TGTGCCAGCAGCTTAGGGGGGACTAGCGGGAGGTTGGGGCAGTTCTTC. It is translated as CASSLGGTSGRLGQFF.

The chain is built from TRBV19 and TRBJ1-6; unclear D gene. Deletions cut 6 bases from V and 8 bases from J, with 11 bases between. The CDR3 consists of 13 residues. Germline V CDR1 and CDR2: LNHDA, SQIVND (reference sequence). CDR3 amino acids: CASRDIGDSPLHF. CDR3 DNA: TGTGCCAGTAGAGATATCGGGGATTCACCCCTCCACTTT.

The chain links TRBV11-2 to TRBJ2-1; 11 bases fit TRBD2. The CDR3 consists of 15 residues. Germline values: CDR1 SGHAT, CDR2 FQNNGV. V lost 5 bases, J lost 1 base, and 1 base stayed unmatched. CDR3 in amino acids: CASSLAGGSYNEQFF. The CDR3 coding sequence is TGTGCCAGCAGCCTAGCGGGGGGTTCCTACAATGAGCAGTTCTTC. The whole variable domain, remainder taken from reference TRBV11-2 and TRBJ2-1, is EAGVAQSPRYKIIEKRQSVAFWCNPISGHATLYWYQQILGQGPKLLIQFQNNGVVDDSQLPKDRFSAERLKGVDSTLKIQPAKLEDSAVYLCASSLAGGSYNEQFFGPGTRLTVL.

The chain is built from TRBV4-2 and TRBJ2-5; D perhaps matches TRBD2 (6 bases). Looked up from germline, CDR1 is LGHNA and CDR2 is YNFKEQ. The ends were cut back, 6 bases at V and 5 bases at J, with 16 bases in the middle. The CDR3 runs 14 residues. The chain's CDR3 is CASRPTSGVETQYF. The CDR3 DNA is TGTGCCAGCAGGCCTACCTCGGGGGTGGAGACCCAGTACTTC.

This chain connects TRBV2 to TRBJ2-7; D uncertain. Germline loops: CDR1 SNHLY, CDR2 FYNNEI. This CDR3 region has 16 residues. Trimming left V 2 bases short and J 5 bases short, with 19 bases between. CDR3 sequence: CASSEPRLAGENEQYF. The CDR3 bases are TGTGCCAGCAGTGAACCCCGACTGGCCGGCGAAAACGAGCAGTACTTC.